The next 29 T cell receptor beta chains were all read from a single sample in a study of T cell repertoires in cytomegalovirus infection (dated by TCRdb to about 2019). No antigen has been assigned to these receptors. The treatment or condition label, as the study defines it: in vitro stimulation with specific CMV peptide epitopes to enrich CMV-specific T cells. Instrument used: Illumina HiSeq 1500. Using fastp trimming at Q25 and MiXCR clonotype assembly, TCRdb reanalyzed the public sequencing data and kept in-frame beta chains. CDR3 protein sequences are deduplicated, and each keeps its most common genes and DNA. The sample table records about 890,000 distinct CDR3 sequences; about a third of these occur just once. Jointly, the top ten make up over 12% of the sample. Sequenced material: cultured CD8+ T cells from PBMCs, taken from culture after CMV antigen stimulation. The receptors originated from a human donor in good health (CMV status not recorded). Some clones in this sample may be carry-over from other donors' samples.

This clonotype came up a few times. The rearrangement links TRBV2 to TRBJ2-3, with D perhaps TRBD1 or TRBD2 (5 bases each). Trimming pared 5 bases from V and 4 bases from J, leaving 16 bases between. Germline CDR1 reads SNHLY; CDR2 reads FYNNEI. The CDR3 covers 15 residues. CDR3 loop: CASSRGVEVPDTQYF. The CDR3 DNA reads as TGTGCCAGCAGTCGAGGGGTGGAAGTCCCAGATACGCAGTATTTT.

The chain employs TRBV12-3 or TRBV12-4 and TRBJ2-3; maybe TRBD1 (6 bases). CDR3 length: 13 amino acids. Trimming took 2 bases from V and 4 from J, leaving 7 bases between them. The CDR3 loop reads CASSLTGPDTQYF. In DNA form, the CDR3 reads TGTGCCAGCAGTTTAACAGGGCCAGATACGCAGTATTTT.

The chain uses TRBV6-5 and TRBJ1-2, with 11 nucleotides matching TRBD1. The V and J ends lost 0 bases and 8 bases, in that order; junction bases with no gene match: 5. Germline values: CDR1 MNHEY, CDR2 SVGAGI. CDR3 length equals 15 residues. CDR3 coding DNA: TGTGCCAGCAGTTACTCTGGACAGGGGGCGGAGGGCTACACCTTC. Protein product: CASSYSGQGAEGYTF.

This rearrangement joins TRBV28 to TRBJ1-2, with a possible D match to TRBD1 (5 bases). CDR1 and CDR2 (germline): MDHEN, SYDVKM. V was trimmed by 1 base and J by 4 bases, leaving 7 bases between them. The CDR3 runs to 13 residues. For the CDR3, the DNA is TGTGCCAGCAGTTTATACAGGACCTATGGCTACACCTTC. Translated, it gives CASSLYRTYGYTF.

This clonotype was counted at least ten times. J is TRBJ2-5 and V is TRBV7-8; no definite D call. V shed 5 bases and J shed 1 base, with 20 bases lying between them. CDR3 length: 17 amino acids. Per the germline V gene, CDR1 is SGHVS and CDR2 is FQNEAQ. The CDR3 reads CASSHQMGPPLQETQYF. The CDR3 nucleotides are TGTGCCAGCAGCCACCAGATGGGCCCACCTCTCCAAGAGACCCAGTACTTC.

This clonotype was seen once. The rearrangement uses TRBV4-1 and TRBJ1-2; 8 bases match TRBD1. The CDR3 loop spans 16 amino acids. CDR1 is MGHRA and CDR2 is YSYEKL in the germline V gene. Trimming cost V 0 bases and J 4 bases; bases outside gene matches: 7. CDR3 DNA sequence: TGCGCCAGCAGCCAAGATCTAGGACAGGGAATCTATGGCTACACCTTC. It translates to CASSQDLGQGIYGYTF.

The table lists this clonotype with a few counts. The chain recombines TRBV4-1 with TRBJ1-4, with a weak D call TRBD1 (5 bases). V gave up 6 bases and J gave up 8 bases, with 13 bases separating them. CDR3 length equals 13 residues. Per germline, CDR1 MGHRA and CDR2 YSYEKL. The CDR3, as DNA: TGCGCCAGCAGGGGGCCCGGGGACGAAAAACTGTTTTTT. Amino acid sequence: CASRGPGDEKLFF.

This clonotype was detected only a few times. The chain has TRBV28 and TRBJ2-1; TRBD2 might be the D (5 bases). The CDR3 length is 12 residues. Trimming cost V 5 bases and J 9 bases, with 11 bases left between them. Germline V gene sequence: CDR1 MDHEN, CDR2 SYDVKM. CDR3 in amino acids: CASSTGYGEQFF. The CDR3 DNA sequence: TGTGCCAGCAGTACGGGGTACGGTGAGCAGTTCTTC.

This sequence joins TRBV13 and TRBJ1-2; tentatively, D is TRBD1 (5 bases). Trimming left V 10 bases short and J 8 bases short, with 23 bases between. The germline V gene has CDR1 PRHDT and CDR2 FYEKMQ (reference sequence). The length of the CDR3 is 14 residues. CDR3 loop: CANKPPGRDKGYTF. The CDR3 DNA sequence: TGTGCCAACAAACCCCCGGGGCGCGATAAGGGCTACACCTTC.

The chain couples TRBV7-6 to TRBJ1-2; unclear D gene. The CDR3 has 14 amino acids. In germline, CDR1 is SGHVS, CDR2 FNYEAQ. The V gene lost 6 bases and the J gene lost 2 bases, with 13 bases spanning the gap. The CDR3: CASRRDGENYGYTF. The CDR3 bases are TGTGCCAGCAGGAGAGACGGGGAAAACTATGGCTACACCTTC.

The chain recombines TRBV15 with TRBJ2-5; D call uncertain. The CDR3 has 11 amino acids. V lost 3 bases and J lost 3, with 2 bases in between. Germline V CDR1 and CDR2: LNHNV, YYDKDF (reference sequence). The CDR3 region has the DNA TGTGCCACCAGCAGGAAAGAGACCCAGTACTTC. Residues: CATSRKETQYF.

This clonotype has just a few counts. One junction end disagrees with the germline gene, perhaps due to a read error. The CDR3 DNA reads TGTGCCAGCAGCCAAGATCTAGCGGTCTCCTACGAGCAGTACTTC. The encoded protein is CASSQDLAVSYEQYF. The V and J genes are TRBV4-1 and TRBJ2-7; 7 bases map to TRBD2. The CDR3 consists of 15 residues. From germline, CDR1 is MGHRA and CDR2 YSYEKL.

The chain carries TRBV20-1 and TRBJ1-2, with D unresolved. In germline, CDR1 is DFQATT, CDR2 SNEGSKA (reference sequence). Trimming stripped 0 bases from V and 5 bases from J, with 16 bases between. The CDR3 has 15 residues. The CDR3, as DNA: TGCAGTGCTAGAGATGTTGAAGGGAGGGCATATGGCTACACCTTC. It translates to CSARDVEGRAYGYTF.

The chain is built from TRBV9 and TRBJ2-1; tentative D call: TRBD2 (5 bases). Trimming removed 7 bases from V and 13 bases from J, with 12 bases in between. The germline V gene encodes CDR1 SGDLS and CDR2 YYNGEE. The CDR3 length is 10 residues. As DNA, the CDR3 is TGTGCCAGCGGGGTGGGGAGTCAGTTCTTC. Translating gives CASGVGSQFF.

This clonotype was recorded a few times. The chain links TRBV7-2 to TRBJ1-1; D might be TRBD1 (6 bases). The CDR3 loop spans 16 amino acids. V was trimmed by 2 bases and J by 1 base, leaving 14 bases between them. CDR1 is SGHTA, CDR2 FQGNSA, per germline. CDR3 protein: CASSLIPGQRNTEAFF. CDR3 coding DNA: TGTGCCAGCAGCTTAATACCCGGACAGAGGAACACTGAAGCTTTCTTT.

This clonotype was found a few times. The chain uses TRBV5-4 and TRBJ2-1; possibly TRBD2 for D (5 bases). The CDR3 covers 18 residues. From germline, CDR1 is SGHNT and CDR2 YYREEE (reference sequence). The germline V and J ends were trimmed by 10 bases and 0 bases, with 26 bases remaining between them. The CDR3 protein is CAPGGYRDGGSSYNEQFF. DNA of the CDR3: TGTGCCCCCGGAGGCTATAGGGATGGCGGGTCCTCCTACAATGAGCAGTTCTTC.

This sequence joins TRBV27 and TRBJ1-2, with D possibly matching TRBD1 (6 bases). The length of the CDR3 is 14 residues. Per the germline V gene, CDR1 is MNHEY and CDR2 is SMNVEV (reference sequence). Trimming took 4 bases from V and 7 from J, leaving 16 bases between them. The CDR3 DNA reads TGTGCCAGCAGTTCCTCATGGGGGCAGGGTGGCTACACCTTC. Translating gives CASSSSWGQGGYTF.

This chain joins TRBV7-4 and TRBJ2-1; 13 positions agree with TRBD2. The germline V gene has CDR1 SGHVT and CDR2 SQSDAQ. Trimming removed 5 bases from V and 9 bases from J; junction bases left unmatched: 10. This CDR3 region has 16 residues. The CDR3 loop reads CASSPRTSGGRREQFF. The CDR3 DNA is TGTGCCAGCAGCCCTCGGACTAGCGGGGGACGGCGTGAGCAGTTCTTC.

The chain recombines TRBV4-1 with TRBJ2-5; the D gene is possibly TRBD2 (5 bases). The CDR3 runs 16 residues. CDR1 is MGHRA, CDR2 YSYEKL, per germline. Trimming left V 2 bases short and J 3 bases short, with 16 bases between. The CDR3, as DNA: TGCGCCAGCAGCCAAACCTCGACTTCGGGGAAAGAGACCCAGTACTTC. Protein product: CASSQTSTSGKETQYF.

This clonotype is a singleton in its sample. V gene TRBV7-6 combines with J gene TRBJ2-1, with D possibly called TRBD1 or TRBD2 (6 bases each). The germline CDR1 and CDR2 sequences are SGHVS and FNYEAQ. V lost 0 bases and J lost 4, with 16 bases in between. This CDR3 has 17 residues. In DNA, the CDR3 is TGTGCCAGCAGCTTAGCCCGAAGGGGGGCGGGGTACAATGAGCAGTTCTTC. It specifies CASSLARRGAGYNEQFF. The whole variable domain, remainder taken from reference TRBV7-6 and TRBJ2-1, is GAGVSQSPRYKVTKRGQDVALRCDPISGHVSLYWYRQALGQGPEFLTYFNYEAQQDKSGLPNDRFSAERPEGSISTLTIQRTEQRDSAMYRCASSLARRGAGYNEQFFGPGTRLTVL.

CDR3 residues: CASSLHVGDNEQFF. CDR3 in DNA: TGTGCCAGCAGTCTCCACGTGGGAGACAATGAGCAGTTCTTC. This chain uses TRBV11-3 with TRBJ2-1; TRBD2 is a possible D gene (5 bases). Trimming left V 6 bases short and J 5 bases short, with 14 bases between. Germline values: CDR1 SGHNT, CDR2 YENEEA. CDR3 length: 14 amino acids.

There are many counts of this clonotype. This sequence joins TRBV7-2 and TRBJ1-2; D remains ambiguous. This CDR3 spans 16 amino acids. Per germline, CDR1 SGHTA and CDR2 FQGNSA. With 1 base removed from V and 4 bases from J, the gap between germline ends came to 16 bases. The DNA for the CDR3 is TGTGCCAGCAGCTTAGGAGGACCTCCCTTTAGCTATGGCTACACCTTC. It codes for CASSLGGPPFSYGYTF.

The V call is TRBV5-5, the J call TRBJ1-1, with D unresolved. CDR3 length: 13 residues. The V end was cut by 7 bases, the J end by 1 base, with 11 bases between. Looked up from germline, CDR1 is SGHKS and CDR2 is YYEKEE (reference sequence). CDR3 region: CASHLLSNTEAFF. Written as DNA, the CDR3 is TGTGCCAGCCACCTGCTATCGAACACTGAAGCTTTCTTT.

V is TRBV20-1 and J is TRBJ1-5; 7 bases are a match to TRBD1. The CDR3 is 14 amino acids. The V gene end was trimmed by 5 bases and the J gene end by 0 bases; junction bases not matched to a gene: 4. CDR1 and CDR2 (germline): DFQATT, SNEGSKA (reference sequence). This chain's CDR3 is CSALDRDSNQPQHF. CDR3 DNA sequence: TGCAGTGCTCTAGACAGGGATAGCAATCAGCCCCAGCATTTT.

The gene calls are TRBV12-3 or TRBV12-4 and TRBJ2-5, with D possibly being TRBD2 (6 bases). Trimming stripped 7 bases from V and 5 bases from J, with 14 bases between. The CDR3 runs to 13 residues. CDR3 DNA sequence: TGTGCCAGCACCCCGGGGGAATATGAGACCCAGTACTTC. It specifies CASTPGEYETQYF.

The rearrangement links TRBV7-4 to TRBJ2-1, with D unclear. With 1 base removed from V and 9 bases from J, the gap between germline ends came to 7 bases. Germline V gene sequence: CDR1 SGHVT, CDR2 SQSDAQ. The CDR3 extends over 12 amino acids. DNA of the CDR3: TGTGCCAGCAGCTTAGTTGGGTTTGAGCAGTTCTTC. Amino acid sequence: CASSLVGFEQFF.

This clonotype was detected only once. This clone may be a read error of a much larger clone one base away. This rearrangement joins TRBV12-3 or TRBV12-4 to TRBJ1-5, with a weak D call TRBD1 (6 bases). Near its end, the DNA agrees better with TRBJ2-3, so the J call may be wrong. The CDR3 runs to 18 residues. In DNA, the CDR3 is TGTGCCAGCAGTGCCAGGGGTGAGACCACGATAAGCAATCAGCCCCAGTATTTT. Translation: CASSARGETTISNQPQYF.

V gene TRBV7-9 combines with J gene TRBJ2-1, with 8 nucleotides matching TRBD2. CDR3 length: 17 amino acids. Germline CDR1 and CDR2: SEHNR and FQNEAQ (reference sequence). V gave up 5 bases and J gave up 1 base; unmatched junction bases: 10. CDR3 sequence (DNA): TGTGCCAGCAGCCGATTTCTGCGGGGGGTATCCTACAATGAGCAGTTCTTC. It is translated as CASSRFLRGVSYNEQFF.

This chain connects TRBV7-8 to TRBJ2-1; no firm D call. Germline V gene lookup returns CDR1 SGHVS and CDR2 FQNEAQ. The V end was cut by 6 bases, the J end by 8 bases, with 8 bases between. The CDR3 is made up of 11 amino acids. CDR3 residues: CASSRADEQFF. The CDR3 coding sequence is TGTGCCAGCAGTCGCGCGGATGAGCAGTTCTTC.